The 5 T cell receptor beta chains in this list originate from one sample, sequenced in a study of T-cell reconstitution after alpha-beta-depleted transplantation in children listed by TCRdb under 2016. Receptors were amplified or captured by PCR. The sequencer listed for this sample is Illumina HiSeq 2500. TCR libraries were prepared with molecular barcoding, using unique molecular identifiers to normalize TCRbeta repertoire quantification. In-frame beta chains were kept once TCRdb had trimmed the public reads at Q25 with fastp and called clones with MiXCR. One record per CDR3 amino acid sequence lists the most common genes and DNA. The sample data list some 400,000 distinct CDR3 sequences, and just over 20% of these were observed just once. 3% to 4.5% of the sample lies in the top ten. The sample in question was PBMCs from the stem cell graft donor, obtained from the stem cell graft. These receptors were collected from a human donor who donated a stem cell graft to a child with acute myeloid leukemia.

The J gene is TRBJ2-7, the V gene TRBV28; a possible D gene is TRBD1 (6 bases). Germline values: CDR1 MDHEN, CDR2 SYDVKM. Trimming removed 1 base from V and 2 bases from J, with 18 bases in between. The CDR3 loop spans 17 amino acids. The CDR3 here is CASSLSAGTRDTYEQYF. The CDR3 bases are TGTGCCAGCAGTTTATCTGCAGGGACACGGGATACCTACGAGCAGTACTTC.

V is TRBV20-1 and J is TRBJ2-1, with TRBD2 as a possible D gene (5 bases). The V gene lost 5 bases and the J gene lost 1 base, with 18 bases spanning the gap. The CDR3 extends over 16 amino acids. Per germline, CDR1 DFQATT and CDR2 SNEGSKA (reference sequence). The DNA of the CDR3 is TGCAGTGCTGGACTGTTTGTGGCCGCATCCTACAATGAGCAGTTCTTC. Translated: CSAGLFVAASYNEQFF.

This clonotype was observed a few times. The chain has TRBV5-1 and TRBJ2-7; the match to TRBD1 covers 8 bases. The trim removed 3 bases at V and 4 bases at J, leaving 15 bases unmatched. The CDR3 extends over 17 amino acids. Germline CDR1 and CDR2: SGHRS and YFSETQ. The CDR3 DNA is TGCGCCAGCAGCTCCGCAACACCCATCGGACAGGGATACGAGCAGTACTTC. Translated: CASSSATPIGQGYEQYF.

At least ten counts were recorded for this clonotype. This chain connects TRBV29-1 to TRBJ2-1; 10 bases line up with TRBD1. The CDR3 loop spans 11 amino acids. From germline, CDR1 is SQVTM and CDR2 ANQGSEA. The trim removed 6 bases at V and 10 bases at J, leaving 3 bases unmatched. In DNA, the CDR3 is TGCAGCGTCGGGGACAGGGGCGAGCAGTTCTTC. Residues: CSVGDRGEQFF.

The chain is built from TRBV19 and TRBJ2-1; D perhaps matches TRBD1 (5 bases). V shed 4 bases and J shed 9 bases, with 13 bases lying between them. The V gene's germline CDR1 is LNHDA and CDR2 SQIVND (reference sequence). CDR3 length equals 13 residues. CDR3 loop: CASSKAPRGEQFF. CDR3 nucleotides: TGTGCCAGTAGTAAAGCGCCTAGGGGTGAGCAGTTCTTC.